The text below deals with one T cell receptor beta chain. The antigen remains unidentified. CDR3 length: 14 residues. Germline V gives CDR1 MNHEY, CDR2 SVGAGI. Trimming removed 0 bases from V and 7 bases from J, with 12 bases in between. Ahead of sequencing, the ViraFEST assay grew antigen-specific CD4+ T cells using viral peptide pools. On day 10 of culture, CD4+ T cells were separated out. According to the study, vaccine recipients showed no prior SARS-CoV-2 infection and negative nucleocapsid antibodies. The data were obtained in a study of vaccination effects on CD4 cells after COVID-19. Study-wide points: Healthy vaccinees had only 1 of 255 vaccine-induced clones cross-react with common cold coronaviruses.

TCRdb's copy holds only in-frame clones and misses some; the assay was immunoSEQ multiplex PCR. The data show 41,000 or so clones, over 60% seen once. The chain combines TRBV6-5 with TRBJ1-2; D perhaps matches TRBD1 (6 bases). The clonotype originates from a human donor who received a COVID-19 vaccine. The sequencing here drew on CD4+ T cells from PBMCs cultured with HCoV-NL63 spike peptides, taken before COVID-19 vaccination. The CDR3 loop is CASSYSRTVAGYTF. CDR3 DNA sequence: TGTGCCAGCAGTTACTCACGGACAGTCGCTGGCTACACCTTC.